Presented here are 14 T cell receptor beta chains from one specimen sequenced in a study of blood T cell repertoires in COVID-19. The data were produced by immunoSEQ multiplex PCR, yet TCRdb's version contains in-frame clones alone and is incomplete. The sample has around 360,000 clones; less than 90% are singletons. The specimen was PBMCs or T cells enriched from blood (not recorded which). The receptors originated from a woman between 25 and 40 years old who had recovered from COVID-19.

The chain employs TRBV6-5 and TRBJ1-3; weak D call: TRBD1 (5 bases). Germline values: CDR1 MNHEY, CDR2 SVGAGI. The CDR3 extends over 15 amino acids. Trimming removed 6 bases at V and 0 bases at J, with 12 bases between. The CDR3 protein is CASRPQGSSGNTIYF. CDR3 in DNA: TGTGCCAGCAGACCCCAGGGAAGCTCTGGAAACACCATATATTTT.

V gene TRBV5-1 combines with J gene TRBJ1-1; D perhaps matches TRBD1 (6 bases). V shed 0 bases and J shed 0 bases, with 6 bases lying between them. CDR3 length equals 14 residues. Per the germline V gene, CDR1 is SGHRS and CDR2 is YFSETQ. The CDR3 nucleotides read TGCGCCAGCAGCTTGGAGGGGGTGAACACTGAAGCTTTCTTT. Residues: CASSLEGVNTEAFF.

In this sample, this clone turned up once. The rearrangement joins TRBV2 to TRBJ1-6; 9 bases map to TRBD1. Germline V gives CDR1 SNHLY, CDR2 FYNNEI. The CDR3 consists of 17 residues. The J segment lost 5 bases and the V segment lost 2 bases, leaving 7 bases of the junction unmatched. The CDR3 DNA reads as TGTGCCAGCAGTGAAACGGTGGGGACAGGGAATAATTCACCCCTCCACTTT. Its protein is CASSETVGTGNNSPLHF.

This clone was seen once. The genes are TRBV18 and TRBJ2-1, with D maybe TRBD2 (5 bases). V shed 3 bases and J shed 5 bases, with 14 bases lying between them. Looked up from germline, CDR1 is KGHSH and CDR2 is LQKENI. CDR3 length: 15 amino acids. The DNA of the CDR3 is TGTGCCAGCTCACCTTTGGACTCACCCCACAATGAGCAGTTCTTC. It translates to CASSPLDSPHNEQFF.

This clone is a singleton in its sample. The gene calls are TRBV7-9 and TRBJ2-3, with D possibly matching TRBD2 (6 bases). The V end lost 6 bases, the J end lost 1 base, and 11 bases lay between the germline ends. The CDR3 totals 14 residues. In germline, CDR1 is SEHNR, CDR2 FQNEAQ (reference sequence). For the CDR3, the DNA is TGTGCCAGCAGACGCGGGACGGGCACAGATACGCAGTATTTT. Its protein is CASRRGTGTDTQYF.

The J gene is TRBJ1-5, the V gene TRBV10-3; TRBD1 matches at 7 bases. Looked up from germline, CDR1 is ENHRY and CDR2 is SYGVKD. The CDR3 loop spans 15 amino acids. Trimming removed 3 bases from V and 6 bases from J; junction bases left unmatched: 8. CDR3 in DNA: TGTGCCATCAGTGATCAATTACAGGGGCCTCAGCCCCAGCATTTT. Its translation is CAISDQLQGPQPQHF.

J is TRBJ2-3 and V is TRBV5-8; possible D gene TRBD2, 6 bases. Trimming left V 2 bases short and J 6 bases short, with 19 bases between. Germline CDR1 is SGHTS and CDR2 is YDEGEE. The CDR3 contains 16 residues. The CDR3 loop is CASSLRPGRSGDTQYF. The CDR3, as DNA: TGTGCCAGCAGCTTACGACCGGGGAGGTCGGGTGATACGCAGTATTTT.

The rearrangement uses TRBV28 and TRBJ1-2; possible D gene TRBD1, 6 bases. The V end was cut by 6 bases, the J end by 2 bases, with 13 bases between. CDR1 MDHEN and CDR2 SYDVKM come from the germline V gene. The length of the CDR3 is 14 residues. The CDR3 nucleotides are TGTGCCAGCAGCGCCGGGGACACCAACTATGGCTACACCTTC. Its protein product is CASSAGDTNYGYTF.

The V call is TRBV5-4, the J call TRBJ1-5; TRBD1 aligns across 8 bases. V shed 2 bases, J shed 1 base, and the junction held 2 bases outside the gene matches. The CDR3 totals 15 residues. The germline gives CDR1 SGHNT, CDR2 YYREEE (reference sequence). CDR3 in amino acids: CASSLDRGSNQPQHF. Here the CDR3 DNA reads TGTGCCAGCAGCTTAGACAGGGGAAGCAATCAGCCCCAGCATTTT. Based on the CDR3 plus reference TRBV5-4 and TRBJ1-5, the full variable domain is ETGVTQSPTHLIKTRGQQVTLRCSSQSGHNTVSWYQQALGQGPQFIFQYYREEENGRGNFPPRFSGLQFPNYSSELNVNALELDDSALYLCASSLDRGSNQPQHFGDGTRLSIL.

V gene TRBV19 combines with J gene TRBJ2-5, with D perhaps matching TRBD2 (7 bases). The CDR3 loop spans 16 amino acids. Between the trimmed V and J ends, which lost 4 bases and 1 base, there was a span of 16 bases. The V gene's germline CDR1 is LNHDA and CDR2 SQIVND (reference sequence). The CDR3 loop is CASSTWEGHLQETQYF. The CDR3 region has the DNA TGTGCCAGTAGTACATGGGAGGGACACCTCCAAGAGACCCAGTACTTC.

This rearrangement joins TRBV5-8 to TRBJ2-1, with 10 bases fitting TRBD2. The CDR3 sequence is 16 residues long. The V gene end was trimmed by 3 bases and the J gene end by 10 bases; junction bases not matched to a gene: 13. Germline values: CDR1 SGHTS, CDR2 YDEGEE. Here the CDR3 DNA reads TGTGCCAGCAGCTCCCCTTGGGCTAGCGGGAGAGTGGAGCAGTTCTTC. The encoded protein is CASSSPWASGRVEQFF. Full variable domain (missing parts from reference TRBV5-8 and TRBJ2-1): EAGVTQSPTHLIKTRGQQATLRCSPISGHTSVYWYQQALGLGLQFLLWYDEGEERNRGNFPPRFSGRQFPNYSSELNVNALELEDSALYLCASSSPWASGRVEQFFGPGTRLTVL.

The chain carries TRBV7-6 and TRBJ2-7; 7 bases line up with TRBD1. Germline V gene sequence: CDR1 SGHVS, CDR2 FNYEAQ. This CDR3 region has 14 residues. Losses at the gene ends were 5 bases for V and 4 bases for J; bases not matched to a gene: 8. DNA for the CDR3: TGTGCCAGCAGCCCCGGGACAGATAAATACGAGCAGTACTTC. Amino acids: CASSPGTDKYEQYF.

The chain employs TRBV5-4 and TRBJ2-5; no reliable D call. This CDR3 has 13 residues. Germline lookup yields CDR1 SGHNT and CDR2 YYREEE (reference sequence). The V end was cut by 4 bases, the J end by 5 bases, with 12 bases between. This chain's CDR3 is CASSLTDKETQYF. The CDR3 bases are TGTGCCAGCAGCCTGACTGATAAGGAGACCCAGTACTTC.

This sequence joins TRBV6-5 and TRBJ1-2; 8 bases fit TRBD1. The CDR3 is made up of 12 amino acids. Germline assignment: CDR1 MNHEY and CDR2 SVGAGI. After removal of 5 bases from V and 6 bases from J, the junction contained 2 bases not matched to a gene. CDR3 bases: TGTGCCAGCAGTCAGGGGGCGCATGGCTACACCTTC. Its translation is CASSQGAHGYTF.